The 5 T cell receptor beta chains below come from one sample, sequenced in a study of shared clonotypes between healthy human individuals. Data came from immunoSEQ multiplex PCR; TCRdb stores just in-frame clones and leaves some out. This sample yields about half a million clones, of which 81% are seen a single time; roughly 13% belongs to the top ten. Sequenced input: PBMCs. All receptors derive from a woman aged 40 to 50 in good health. Some clones in this sample may be carry-over from other donors' samples.

This clone was seen a handful of times. The genes are TRBV2 and TRBJ2-4; D is tentatively TRBD1 or TRBD2 (5 bases each). Trimming cost V 2 bases and J 4 bases, with 9 bases left between them. The germline CDR1 and CDR2 sequences are SNHLY and FYNNEI. The CDR3 has 14 residues. CDR3 residues: CASSEWGRKNIQYF. CDR3 DNA: TGTGCCAGCAGTGAATGGGGGAGAAAAAACATTCAGTACTTC. The entire variable domain, with the rest obtained from reference TRBV2 and TRBJ2-4, is as follows: EPEVTQTPSHQVTQMGQEVILRCVPISNHLYFYWYRQILGQKVEFLVSFYNNEISEKSEIFDDQFSVERPDGSNFTLKIRSTKLEDSAMYFCASSEWGRKNIQYFGAGTRLSVL.

The chain recombines TRBV28 with TRBJ2-5, with 7 bases that match TRBD1. Trimming at V came to 4 bases and at J to 5 bases, leaving 16 bases not matched to a gene. This CDR3 spans 17 amino acids. Germline CDR1 is MDHEN and CDR2 is SYDVKM. The DNA for the CDR3 is TGTGCCAGCAGTTCCTATGATTTCGACAGGGAGTCTGAGACCCAGTACTTC. Encoded protein: CASSSYDFDRESETQYF. Supplemented by reference TRBV28 and TRBJ2-5, the full variable domain reads DVKVTQSSRYLVKRTGEKVFLECVQDMDHENMFWYRQDPGLGLRLIYFSYDVKMKEKGDIPEGYSVSREKKERFSLILESASTNQTSMYLCASSSYDFDRESETQYFGPGTRLLVL.

This rearrangement joins TRBV5-1 to TRBJ2-3; 10 nucleotides agree with TRBD2. There are 16 residues in the CDR3. Germline V gene data show CDR1 as SGHRS and CDR2 as YFSETQ. J gave up 1 base and V 0 bases, and 2 bases lay outside the gene matches. The CDR3 nucleotides read TGCGCCAGCAGCTTGGAGGGGACTAGCGGCACAGATACGCAGTATTTT. Translation: CASSLEGTSGTDTQYF.

V usage is TRBV2 and J usage is TRBJ1-5; TRBD1 aligns across 8 bases. V was clipped by 6 bases and J by 7 bases; unmatched bases: 8. The CDR3 loop spans 14 amino acids. CDR1 and CDR2 (germline): SNHLY, FYNNEI. For the CDR3, the DNA is TGTGCCAGCAGCACCCAGGGGGCTGGACAGCCCCAGCATTTT. It is translated as CASSTQGAGQPQHF.

As concerns this clone: A read error is likely here: a far larger clone is one base away. The genes are TRBV14 and TRBJ2-5; tentative D call: TRBD2 (6 bases). Germline loops: CDR1 SGHDN, CDR2 FVKESK. V was shortened by 5 bases and J by 5 bases, with 12 bases between the two germline ends. The CDR3 runs to 13 residues. CDR3 bases: TGTGCCAGCAGCACTCACGGAGGGGAGACCCAGTACTTC. This gives the protein CASSTHGGETQYF.